This T cell receptor beta chain stems from a study of glioma-infiltrating T cells. Points from the study as a whole: Only very few CDR3 sequences appeared in both tissue and blood. Above-expected tissue-blood divergence occurred in all gliomas, most in low-grade ones.

Using RNA template, CDR3s of TCR alpha and beta were amplified with iRepertoire arm-PCR. One-step reverse transcription and amplification started from approximately 100-400 ng of tissue mRNA or PBMC total RNA. Each CDR3 protein is one row after TCRdb ran MiXCR on the multiplex PCR reads. Altogether about 130,000 distinct CDR3 sequences are present, around 25% being singletons, with the ten largest covering about 30%. The sample holds a few counts of this clonotype. Its specificity is not known. Material: glioma tissue, nonneoplastic brain tissue, or PBMCs (not recorded which). This clonotype was obtained from a human donor with low-grade glioma or glioblastoma, undergoing nonglioma brain surgery, or in good health (not recorded which).

The CDR3 DNA sequence: TGTGCCAGCGCTAGCGGGGGGGCCAATGAGCAGTTCTTC. Protein sequence: CASASGGANEQFF. The rearrangement links TRBV7-3 to TRBJ2-1; TRBD2 aligns across 12 bases. J lost 6 bases, V lost 8 bases, and 2 bases had no gene match. The CDR3 is made up of 13 amino acids. Per germline, CDR1 SGHTA and CDR2 FQGTGA.